The text below deals with one T cell receptor (beta chain). What it binds is unknown. This table comes from immunoSEQ multiplex PCR, and its TCRdb copy is limited to in-frame clones, with some not included. This sample has 80,000 to 95,000 clones; roughly 73% occur once, and the top ten carry roughly 1.2%. The sample originates from a study of vaccination effects on CD4 cells after COVID-19. In the study overall: Post-vaccine specimens arrived a median 72 days past the second dose.

ViraFEST assay sequencing came after antigen-specific CD4+ T cells were expanded with viral peptide pools. Following an approximately eleven-day culture, CD4+ T cells were purified. Vaccine administered to participants consisted of two doses of either BNT162b2 or mRNA-1273. The CDR3 runs to 11 residues. V lost 6 bases and J 5 bases, leaving 7 bases between the germline ends. In germline, CDR1 is MNHEY, CDR2 SVGAGI. The sample in question was CD4+ T cells from PBMCs cultured with HCoV-OC43 spike peptides, obtained after COVID-19 vaccination. Subset here: HCoV-OC43 spike overlapping peptide pool stimulation. The sequence came from a human donor who received a COVID-19 vaccine. This chain links TRBV6-5 with TRBJ1-2; D remains ambiguous. The CDR3 DNA reads TGTGCCAGCAGAGCGAGTTATGGCTACACCTTC. Its translation: CASRASYGYTF.